This T cell receptor (beta chain) was found in a study of T cells in localized non-small cell lung cancer. This clone is a singleton in its sample. Antigen unknown. The assay was immunoSEQ multiplex PCR, and TCRdb's table has in-frame clones only and misses some. The table lists about 33,000 clones, 75% to 90% of them singletons. This CDR3 has 15 amino acids. Germline-derived CDR1 and CDR2 are SGHRS and YFSETQ. Unmatched junction bases numbered 10, after V lost 2 bases and J lost 8 bases. Overall study findings and caveats: Measurement of T cell clonality placed uninvolved adjacent lung highest, above the level in tumor. The study sequenced only one region of the tumor. As a result, intratumor heterogeneity could not be excluded and remains possible. Of the top 100 tumor clones, median roughly 53 were in adjacent lung, 25 to 35 among its top 100.

This chain connects TRBV5-1 to TRBJ1-2; TRBD1 matches 9 bases. The specimen was peripheral blood, collected before any cancer treatment. The TCR was taken from a man between 40 and 69 years old with stage I lung adenocarcinoma. CDR3 loop: CASSFVQGASRGYTF. The CDR3 DNA reads TGCGCCAGCAGCTTCGTACAGGGGGCTTCTCGGGGCTACACCTTC.